The next 3 T cell receptor beta chains were all read from a single sample in a study of CD8+ T cells in alopecia areata. Sequencing templates came from extracted RNA that was reverse transcribed into cDNA. Here immunoSEQ multiplex PCR was the method, and the copy in TCRdb shows in-frame clones only, minus some. This table has 150,000 or so clones, over 80% appearing once. The specimen comprised CD8+ T cells sorted from blood, sampled at week 0. Receptor source: a human donor with alopecia areata.

The genes are TRBV9 and TRBJ2-7; D not resolved. Germline lookup yields CDR1 SGDLS and CDR2 YYNGEE. The germline V and J ends were trimmed by 3 bases and 5 bases, with 9 bases remaining between them. The CDR3 is 12 residues long. CDR3 nucleotides: TGTGCCAGCAGCGGGGAAATGAACGAGCAGTACTTC. Encoded protein: CASSGEMNEQYF.

With regard to this clone: This same CDR3 is encoded by further DNA sequences in the sample. This chain connects TRBV27 to TRBJ2-7; the D is unclear. The CDR3 runs 13 residues. V was shortened by 3 bases and J by 0 bases, with 6 bases between the two germline ends. In germline, CDR1 is MNHEY, CDR2 SMNVEV (reference sequence). The CDR3 region has the DNA TGTGCCAGCAGTTTGACCAGCTCCTACGAGCAGTACTTC. It translates to CASSLTSSYEQYF.

The gene calls are TRBV11-3 and TRBJ2-7, with 7 positions matching TRBD1. V dropped 5 bases and J dropped 7; count of bases not matched to a gene: 11. CDR1 SGHNT and CDR2 YENEEA come from the germline V gene. The CDR3 length is 14 residues. The CDR3 protein is CASSPTGDSGEQYF. In DNA, the CDR3 is TGTGCCAGCAGCCCAACAGGGGACAGCGGAGAGCAGTACTTC.